Here is one T cell receptor (beta chain) with its context. Its antigen is not yet known. The sample holds no much larger clone one base away, and base qualities are not on file. Receptor libraries were prepared by the immunoSEQ multiplex PCR assay. In its TCRdb copy, this immuneACCESS table keeps in-frame sequences only and misses some clones. Where compared with another copy, unresolved V genes explain less than half of these, and the others have no known cause. The sample profile shows 55,000 to 60,000 clones; 90% to 95% of them were found once. About 3.9% of the sample comes from the top ten. These data belong to a study of technical replicates of blood from several donors (dated by TCRdb to the late 2010s). The CDR3 covers 16 residues, taking in both the cysteine and the phenylalanine. Only the CDR3 region is kept as DNA, spanning 48 bases read in frame from base 1. CDR1 is given as SNHLY and CDR2 as FYNNEI, both from the germline V gene. V has 10 bases trimmed and J has 0 bases trimmed; junction bases matching no gene number 11.

What was sequenced was PBMCs. This clonotype was obtained from a human donor in good health. Some clones in this sample may be carry-over from other donors' samples. The chain is encoded by TRBV2 joined to TRBJ2-3, with TRBD2 matching 9 junction bases. For the CDR3, the sequence is CATTTSGLTSTDTQYF. The DNA sequence is as follows: TGTGCCACCACGACTAGCGGCCTAACTAGCACAGATACGCAGTATTTT.